This TCR beta chain originates from a study of T cell changes during pregnancy in multiple sclerosis. Between the trimmed V and J ends, which lost 8 bases and 4 bases, there was a span of 6 bases. The CDR3 has 10 residues. Germline CDR1 and CDR2: SGDLS and YYNGEE. TCRdb keeps only in-frame clones here, not all; method: immunoSEQ multiplex PCR. Of tens of thousands of clones in the sample, 93% were seen once. The TCR sequence derives from a female donor in good health, enrolled as a control in a pregnancy study. The sample in question was peripheral blood, obtained in the second trimester of pregnancy. The chain recombines TRBV9 with TRBJ1-2; no clear D. CDR3 residues: CASGGYGYTF. The CDR3 DNA is TGTGCCAGTGGCGGCTATGGCTACACCTTC. The variable domain in full, completed from reference TRBV9 and TRBJ1-2, reads DSGVTQTPKHLITATGQRVTLRCSPRSGDLSVYWYQQSLDQGLQFLIQYYNGEERAKGNILERFSAQQFPDLHSELNLSSLELGDSALYFCASGGYGYTFGSGTRLTVV.